A single sample is the source of the 25 T cell receptor beta chains below, sequenced in a study of shared clonotypes between healthy human individuals. Only in-frame clones appear in the TCRdb table, and some are missing; sequencing was by immunoSEQ multiplex PCR. The top ten hold around 15% of the sample, which has roughly 320,000 clones, about nine tenths seen once. Input material: memory CD8+ T cells sorted from blood. Stated subset: CD45RO+ cells pooled with CCR7-negative TemRA cells. Receptor source: a man aged 18-30 years in good health.

The V gene is TRBV5-6, the J gene TRBJ1-1; D is possibly TRBD1 (5 bases). This CDR3 comprises 15 residues. V lost 3 bases to trimming and J lost 2 bases, with 14 bases between them. Looked up from germline, CDR1 is SGHDT and CDR2 is YYEEEE. The CDR3 loop is CASSWETVANTEAFF. CDR3 in DNA: TGTGCCAGCAGCTGGGAGACAGTCGCTAACACTGAAGCTTTCTTT.

The chain carries TRBV2 and TRBJ1-2, with D maybe TRBD1 (5 bases). The CDR3 is 16 amino acids. Trimming stripped 6 bases from V and 8 bases from J, with 25 bases between. Germline values: CDR1 SNHLY, CDR2 FYNNEI. The CDR3 bases are TGTGCCAGCAGCAAGAATGTGGCAGGGAGGATCTGGGGCTACACCTTC. Translated, it gives CASSKNVAGRIWGYTF.

V usage is TRBV27 and J usage is TRBJ1-1; D unclear. The CDR3 sequence is 13 residues long. In germline, CDR1 is MNHEY, CDR2 SMNVEV (reference sequence). Trimming left V 2 bases short and J 5 bases short, with 9 bases between. DNA for the CDR3: TGTGCCAGCAGTTTAGGCTTGGGGACTGAAGCTTTCTTT. Translating gives CASSLGLGTEAFF.

Only one count was recorded for this clone. This chain links TRBV30 with TRBJ1-1; D unresolved. CDR1 GTSNPN and CDR2 SVGIG come from the germline V gene (reference sequence). V was trimmed by 2 bases and J by 1 base, leaving 8 bases between them. The CDR3 is made up of 13 amino acids. For the CDR3, the DNA is TGTGCCTGGAGTCCGGACGGGAACACTGAAGCTTTCTTT. It specifies CAWSPDGNTEAFF.

The V gene is TRBV5-4, the J gene TRBJ2-5; maybe TRBD2 (6 bases). The ends were cut back, 2 bases at V and 3 bases at J, with 8 bases in the middle. This CDR3 has 13 residues. From germline, CDR1 is SGHNT and CDR2 YYREEE (reference sequence). The CDR3 bases are TGTGCCAGCAGCTTAGGAGGGGAAGAGACCCAGTACTTC. Translation gives CASSLGGEETQYF.

This chain connects TRBV5-1 to TRBJ2-6; 10 nucleotides line up with TRBD2. The CDR3 is 20 residues long. Germline V gene lookup returns CDR1 SGHRS and CDR2 YFSETQ. After removal of 0 bases from V and 3 bases from J, the junction contained 12 bases not matched to a gene. CDR3 amino acids: CASSLEWGLAGVSGANVLTF. CDR3 nucleotides: TGCGCCAGCAGCTTGGAGTGGGGCCTAGCGGGAGTAAGTGGGGCCAACGTCCTGACTTTC. Variable domain in full (rest from reference TRBV5-1 and TRBJ2-6): KAGVTQTPRYLIKTRGQQVTLSCSPISGHRSVSWYQQTPGQGLQFLFEYFSETQRNKGNFPGRFSGRQFSNSRSEMNVSTLELGDSALYLCASSLEWGLAGVSGANVLTFGAGSRLTVL.

V and J are TRBV5-6 and TRBJ2-1, with 8 bases aligning to TRBD2. Germline values: CDR1 SGHDT, CDR2 YYEEEE. The CDR3 totals 16 residues. V lost 6 bases and J lost 0; bases outside the gene matches: 8. DNA for the CDR3: TGTGCCAGCATGGGTAGCGGGGTTAGCTCCTACAATGAGCAGTTCTTC. Protein: CASMGSGVSSYNEQFF.

The rearrangement uses TRBV9 and TRBJ2-7; 7 bases map to TRBD2. After removal of 0 bases from V and 6 bases from J, the junction contained 0 bases not matched to a gene. Germline V gene sequence: CDR1 SGDLS, CDR2 YYNGEE. The CDR3 loop spans 12 amino acids. This chain's CDR3 is CASSVGEGEQYF. Here the CDR3 DNA reads TGTGCCAGCAGCGTAGGGGAGGGCGAGCAGTACTTC.

This chain joins TRBV2 and TRBJ1-2; 7 bases are shared with TRBD1. The CDR3 sequence is 13 residues long. The germline CDR1 and CDR2 sequences are SNHLY and FYNNEI. V trimming: 10 bases; J trimming: 4 bases; junction bases outside the gene matches: 9. The CDR3 loop reads CATKTGAGYGYTF. The DNA of the CDR3 is TGTGCCACGAAAACAGGGGCCGGCTATGGCTACACCTTC.

The V gene is TRBV5-8, the J gene TRBJ2-7; TRBD1 might be the D (5 bases). The CDR3 extends over 14 amino acids. Trimming shortened V by 5 bases and J by 0 bases, and 12 bases separated the two germline ends. CDR1 and CDR2 (germline): SGHTS, YDEGEE. CDR3 nucleotides: TGTGCCAGCAGTAGAAGGGGAAGCTCCTACGAGCAGTACTTC. Its translation is CASSRRGSSYEQYF.

V gene TRBV4-1 combines with J gene TRBJ2-7; 7 nucleotides match TRBD2. The CDR3 runs to 15 residues. CDR1 is MGHRA and CDR2 is YSYEKL in the germline V gene. V shed 5 bases, J shed 3 bases, and the junction held 10 bases outside the gene matches. The CDR3 DNA reads TGCGCCAGCAGCGGCTGGGGGGGAGGTCTCTACGAGCAGTACTTC. It is translated as CASSGWGGGLYEQYF.

CDR3 DNA sequence: TGTGCCAGCACCTACGGGGGAACTAACTATGGCTACACCTTC. Translated, it gives CASTYGGTNYGYTF. The V and J genes are TRBV6-5 and TRBJ1-2; maybe TRBD1 (5 bases). Germline-derived CDR1 and CDR2 are MNHEY and SVGAGI. V shed 7 bases and J shed 0 bases, with 12 bases lying between them. The CDR3 sequence is 14 residues long.

This sequence joins TRBV4-3 and TRBJ2-1, with D unclear. The germline V gene has CDR1 LGHNA and CDR2 YSLEER. The CDR3 loop spans 14 amino acids. The ends were cut back, 0 bases at V and 8 bases at J, with 11 bases in the middle. The CDR3 DNA is TGCGCCAGCAGCCAAGATTGGTTGTCGGATGAGCAGTTCTTC. Protein: CASSQDWLSDEQFF.

This clone has only one observation. The chain uses TRBV11-2 and TRBJ2-3, with 10 bases that match TRBD2. Trimming took 5 bases from V and 3 from J; bases not matched to a gene: 8. Germline V lookup: CDR1 SGHAT, CDR2 FQNNGV. The CDR3 extends over 16 amino acids. CDR3 protein: CASSPRASGGTDTQYF. CDR3 DNA sequence: TGTGCCAGCAGCCCCAGAGCTAGCGGGGGAACAGATACGCAGTATTTT.

The DNA for the CDR3 is TGTGCCAGCAGTCCAAGCGGGAGTATCCAGTACTTC. This sequence encodes CASSPSGSIQYF. V usage is TRBV2 and J usage is TRBJ2-5; 8 nucleotides align to TRBD2. The junction had 6 bases not matched to a gene; V was cut back by 5 bases and J by 10 bases. The CDR3 length is 12 residues. From germline, CDR1 is SNHLY and CDR2 FYNNEI. Filled out from reference TRBV2 and TRBJ2-5, the complete variable domain reads EPEVTQTPSHQVTQMGQEVILRCVPISNHLYFYWYRQILGQKVEFLVSFYNNEISEKSEIFDDQFSVERPDGSNFTLKIRSTKLEDSAMYFCASSPSGSIQYFGPGTRLLVL.

This sequence joins TRBV6-5 and TRBJ2-7; possibly TRBD2 for D (6 bases). Germline V lookup: CDR1 MNHEY, CDR2 SVGAGI. V was pared by 6 bases and J by 0 bases, with 15 bases between. The CDR3 is 15 residues long. The CDR3 bases are TGTGCCAGCAGCCAGGGACTGGTGGACTCCTACGAGCAGTACTTC. Protein sequence: CASSQGLVDSYEQYF.

This chain uses TRBV27 with TRBJ1-4, with a possible D match to TRBD1 (5 bases). The germline V gene has CDR1 MNHEY and CDR2 SMNVEV (reference sequence). V was trimmed by 4 bases and J by 2 bases, leaving 11 bases between them. The CDR3 runs 15 residues. This CDR3 is CASSSRQFTNEKLFF. The CDR3 DNA follows: TGTGCCAGCAGTTCCCGACAGTTCACTAATGAAAAACTGTTTTTT.

The genes are TRBV14 and TRBJ2-5; 12 nucleotides align to TRBD2. V lost 6 bases to trimming and J lost 5 bases; unmatched junction nucleotides: 10. This CDR3 is built from 16 residues. Germline CDR1 reads SGHDN; CDR2 reads FVKESK. The CDR3 DNA reads TGTGCCAGCAGTCCGACGACTAGCGGGAGAGGGGAGACCCAGTACTTC. This sequence encodes CASSPTTSGRGETQYF.

This clone has just a few counts. This rearrangement joins TRBV28 to TRBJ2-2; D is unclear. The CDR3 has 12 residues. Trimming pared 3 bases from V and 3 bases from J, leaving 2 bases between. The germline gives CDR1 MDHEN, CDR2 SYDVKM. Written as DNA, the CDR3 is TGTGCCAGCAGTTTCCACACCGGGGAGCTGTTTTTT. It codes for CASSFHTGELFF.

V gene TRBV2 combines with J gene TRBJ2-7; D gene unclear. V was cut by 7 bases and J by 2 bases, with 15 bases left in between. CDR1 and CDR2 from the germline V gene are SNHLY and FYNNEI. CDR3 length equals 14 residues. The DNA for the CDR3 is TGTGCCAGCACCGCTGTGGGCAGCCCCTACGAGCAGTACTTC. It specifies CASTAVGSPYEQYF.

The rearrangement uses TRBV13 and TRBJ2-2, with 13 bases that match TRBD2. Germline-derived CDR1 and CDR2 are PRHDT and FYEKMQ (reference sequence). There are 17 residues in the CDR3. After removal of 4 bases from V and 4 bases from J, the junction contained 6 bases not matched to a gene. The CDR3 spells CASSSRLAGGPTGELFF. CDR3 DNA sequence: TGTGCCAGCAGCTCGAGACTAGCGGGAGGACCCACCGGGGAGCTGTTTTTT. The complete variable domain, with remaining parts taken from reference TRBV13 and TRBJ2-2, reads AAGVIQSPRHLIKEKRETATLKCYPIPRHDTVYWYQQGPGQDPQFLISFYEKMQSDKGSIPDRFSAQQFSDYHSELNMSSLELGDSALYFCASSSRLAGGPTGELFFGEGSRLTVL.

This sequence joins TRBV27 and TRBJ1-5, with D maybe TRBD1 (5 bases). Trimming pared 1 base from V and 8 bases from J, leaving 12 bases between. The CDR3 sequence is 14 residues long. Germline V gene sequence: CDR1 MNHEY, CDR2 SMNVEV (reference sequence). The CDR3 region has the DNA TGTGCCAGCAGTTTATTGGGGGACGGGGAGCCCCAGCATTTT. Amino acid sequence: CASSLLGDGEPQHF.

This clone was picked up one time. The V call is TRBV7-9, the J call TRBJ1-1, with no clear D. Trimming stripped 6 bases from V and 1 base from J, with 15 bases between. CDR3 length: 15 amino acids. The germline CDR1 and CDR2 sequences are SEHNR and FQNEAQ (reference sequence). This chain's CDR3 is CASSPKRVENTEAFF. The CDR3 DNA follows: TGTGCCAGCAGTCCCAAGAGGGTGGAGAACACTGAAGCTTTCTTT.

This chain connects TRBV7-9 to TRBJ2-3; perhaps TRBD2 as D (5 bases). The CDR3 has 17 amino acids. With 1 base removed from V and 3 bases from J, the gap between germline ends came to 17 bases. Germline assignment: CDR1 SEHNR and CDR2 FQNEAQ (reference sequence). CDR3 residues: CASSLGLERGGTDTQYF. CDR3 sequence (DNA): TGTGCCAGCAGCTTAGGGCTAGAGCGAGGAGGTACAGATACGCAGTATTTT.

The V and J genes are TRBV28 and TRBJ2-1; perhaps TRBD1 as D (5 bases). Germline loops: CDR1 MDHEN, CDR2 SYDVKM. This CDR3 is built from 18 residues. The V gene lost 5 bases and the J gene lost 0 bases, with 20 bases spanning the gap. The CDR3 protein is CASSPTIRDPSSYNEQFF. CDR3 nucleotides: TGTGCCAGCAGTCCAACCATCAGGGATCCGAGCTCCTACAATGAGCAGTTCTTC.